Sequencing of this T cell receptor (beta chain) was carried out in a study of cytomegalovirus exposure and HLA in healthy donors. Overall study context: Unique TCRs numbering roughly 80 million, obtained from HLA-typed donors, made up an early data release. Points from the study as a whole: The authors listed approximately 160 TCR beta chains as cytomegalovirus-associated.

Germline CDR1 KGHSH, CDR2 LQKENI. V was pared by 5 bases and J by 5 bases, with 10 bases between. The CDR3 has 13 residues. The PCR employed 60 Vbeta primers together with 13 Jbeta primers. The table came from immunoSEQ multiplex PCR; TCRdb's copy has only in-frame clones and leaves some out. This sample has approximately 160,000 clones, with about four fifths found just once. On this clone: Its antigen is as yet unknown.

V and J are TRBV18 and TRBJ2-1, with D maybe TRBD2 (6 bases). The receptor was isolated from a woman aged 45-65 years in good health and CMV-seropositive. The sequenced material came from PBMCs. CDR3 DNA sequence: TGTGCCAGCTCATCGGGACTCAACAATGAGCAGTTCTTC. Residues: CASSSGLNNEQFF. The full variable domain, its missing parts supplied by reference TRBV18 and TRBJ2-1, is NAGVMQNPRHLVRRRGQEARLRCSPMKGHSHVYWYRQLPEEGLKFMVYLQKENIIDESGMPKERFSAEFPKEGPSILRIQQVVRGDSAAYFCASSSGLNNEQFFGPGTRLTVL.